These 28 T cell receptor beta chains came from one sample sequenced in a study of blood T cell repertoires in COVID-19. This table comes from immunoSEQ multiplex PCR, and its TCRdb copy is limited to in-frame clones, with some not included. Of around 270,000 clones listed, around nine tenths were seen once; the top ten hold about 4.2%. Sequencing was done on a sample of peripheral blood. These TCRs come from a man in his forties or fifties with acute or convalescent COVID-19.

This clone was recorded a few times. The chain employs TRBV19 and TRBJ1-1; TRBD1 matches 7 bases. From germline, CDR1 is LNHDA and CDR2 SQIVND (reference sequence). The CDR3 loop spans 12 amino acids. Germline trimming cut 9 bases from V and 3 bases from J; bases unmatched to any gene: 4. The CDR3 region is CASRQGYTEAFF. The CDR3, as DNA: TGTGCCAGCAGACAGGGCTACACTGAAGCTTTCTTT. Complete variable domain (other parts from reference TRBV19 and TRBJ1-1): DGGITQSPKYLFRKEGQNVTLSCEQNLNHDAMYWYRQDPGQGLRLIYYSQIVNDFQKGDIAEGYSVSREKKESFPLTVTSAQKNPTAFYLCASRQGYTEAFFGQGTRLTVV.

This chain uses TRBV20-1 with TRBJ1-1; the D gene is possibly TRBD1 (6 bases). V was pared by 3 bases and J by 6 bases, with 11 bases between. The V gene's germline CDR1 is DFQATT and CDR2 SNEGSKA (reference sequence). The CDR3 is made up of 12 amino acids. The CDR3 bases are TGCAGTGCTAGTCCCAACAGGGCTGAAGCTTTCTTT. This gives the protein CSASPNRAEAFF.

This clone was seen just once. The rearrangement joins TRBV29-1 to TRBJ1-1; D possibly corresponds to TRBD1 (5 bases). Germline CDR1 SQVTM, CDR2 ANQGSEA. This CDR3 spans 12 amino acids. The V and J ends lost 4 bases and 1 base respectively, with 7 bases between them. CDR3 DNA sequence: TGCAGCGTTGGGGGCGGGAACACTGAAGCTTTCTTT. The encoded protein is CSVGGGNTEAFF.

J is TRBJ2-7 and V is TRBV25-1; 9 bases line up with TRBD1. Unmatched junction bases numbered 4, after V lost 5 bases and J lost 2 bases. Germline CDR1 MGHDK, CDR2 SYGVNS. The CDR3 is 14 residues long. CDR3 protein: CASSPGQGPYEQYF. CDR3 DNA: TGTGCCAGCAGTCCGGGACAGGGTCCCTACGAGCAGTACTTC.

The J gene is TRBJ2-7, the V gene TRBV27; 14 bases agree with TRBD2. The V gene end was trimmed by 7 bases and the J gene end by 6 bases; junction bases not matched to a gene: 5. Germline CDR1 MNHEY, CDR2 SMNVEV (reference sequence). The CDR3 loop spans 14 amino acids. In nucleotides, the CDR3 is TGTGCCAGCAAAAGACTAGCGGGGGGGCTCGAGCAGTACTTC. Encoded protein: CASKRLAGGLEQYF.

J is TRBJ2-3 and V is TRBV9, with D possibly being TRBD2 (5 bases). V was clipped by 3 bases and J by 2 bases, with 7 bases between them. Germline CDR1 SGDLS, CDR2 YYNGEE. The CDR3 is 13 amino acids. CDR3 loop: CASSALDTDTQYF. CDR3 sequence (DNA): TGTGCCAGCAGCGCACTAGACACAGATACGCAGTATTTT.

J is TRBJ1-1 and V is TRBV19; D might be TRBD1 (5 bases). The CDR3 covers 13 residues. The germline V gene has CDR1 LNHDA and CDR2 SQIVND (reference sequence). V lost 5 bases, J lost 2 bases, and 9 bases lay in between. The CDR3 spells CASSSGYNTEAFF. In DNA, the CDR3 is TGTGCCAGTAGTTCAGGGTATAACACTGAAGCTTTCTTT.

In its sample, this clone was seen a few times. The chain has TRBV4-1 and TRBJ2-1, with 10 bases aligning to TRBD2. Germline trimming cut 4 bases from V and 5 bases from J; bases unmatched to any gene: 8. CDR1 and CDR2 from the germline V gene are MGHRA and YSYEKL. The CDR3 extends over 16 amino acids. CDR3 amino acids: CASSRPTSGGDNEQFF. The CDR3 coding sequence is TGCGCCAGCAGCCGCCCGACGAGCGGGGGGGACAATGAGCAGTTCTTC.

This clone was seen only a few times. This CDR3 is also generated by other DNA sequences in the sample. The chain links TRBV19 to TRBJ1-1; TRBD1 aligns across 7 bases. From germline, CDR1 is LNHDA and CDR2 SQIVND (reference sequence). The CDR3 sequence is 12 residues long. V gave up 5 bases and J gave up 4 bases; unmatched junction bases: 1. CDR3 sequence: CASSHRGTEAFF. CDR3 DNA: TGTGCCAGTAGTCACAGGGGCACTGAAGCTTTCTTT.

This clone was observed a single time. The CDR3: CASSPFGGQYYTEAFF. As DNA, the CDR3 is TGTGCCAGCTCACCATTTGGGGGACAGTACTACACTGAAGCTTTCTTT. This chain connects TRBV18 to TRBJ1-1, with TRBD1 matching 7 bases. In germline, CDR1 is KGHSH, CDR2 LQKENI. The CDR3 is made up of 16 amino acids. Unmatched junction bases numbered 9, after V lost 2 bases and J lost 3 bases.

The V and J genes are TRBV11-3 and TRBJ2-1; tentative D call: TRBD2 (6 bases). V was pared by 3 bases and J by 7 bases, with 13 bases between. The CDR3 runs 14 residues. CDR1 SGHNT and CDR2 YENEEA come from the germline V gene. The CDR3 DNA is TGTGCCAGCAGCTTGACCGGGACTGGGAATGAGCAGTTCTTC. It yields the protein CASSLTGTGNEQFF. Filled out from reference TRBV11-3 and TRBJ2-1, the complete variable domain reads EAGVVQSPRYKIIEKKQPVAFWCNPISGHNTLYWYLQNLGQGPELLIRYENEEAVDDSQLPKDRFSAERLKGVDSTLKIQPAELGDSAVYLCASSLTGTGNEQFFGPGTRLTVL.

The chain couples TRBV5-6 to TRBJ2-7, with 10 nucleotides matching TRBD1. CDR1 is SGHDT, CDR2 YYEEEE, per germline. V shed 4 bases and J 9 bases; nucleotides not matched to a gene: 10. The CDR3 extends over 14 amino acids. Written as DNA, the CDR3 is TGTGCCAGCAGCCGGGACAGGGGACTCCGGGGGCAGTACTTC. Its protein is CASSRDRGLRGQYF.

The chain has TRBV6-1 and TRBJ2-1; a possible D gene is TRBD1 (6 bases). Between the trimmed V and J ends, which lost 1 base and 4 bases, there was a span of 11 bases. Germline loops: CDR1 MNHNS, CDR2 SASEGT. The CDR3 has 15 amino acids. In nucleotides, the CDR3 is TGTGCCAGCAGTGAAGTGTCAGGGGATTACAATGAGCAGTTCTTC. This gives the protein CASSEVSGDYNEQFF.

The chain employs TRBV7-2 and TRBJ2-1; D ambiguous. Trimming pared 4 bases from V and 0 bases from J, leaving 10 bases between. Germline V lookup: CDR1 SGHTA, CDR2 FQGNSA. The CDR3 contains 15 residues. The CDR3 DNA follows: TGTGCCAGCAGCTCCCTAATTAGCTCCTACAATGAGCAGTTCTTC. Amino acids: CASSSLISSYNEQFF.

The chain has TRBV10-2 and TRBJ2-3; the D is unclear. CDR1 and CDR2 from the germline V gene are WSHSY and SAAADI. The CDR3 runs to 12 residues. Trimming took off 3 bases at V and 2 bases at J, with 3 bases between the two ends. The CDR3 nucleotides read TGCGCCAGCAGTGACCTCACAGATACGCAGTATTTT. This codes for CASSDLTDTQYF.

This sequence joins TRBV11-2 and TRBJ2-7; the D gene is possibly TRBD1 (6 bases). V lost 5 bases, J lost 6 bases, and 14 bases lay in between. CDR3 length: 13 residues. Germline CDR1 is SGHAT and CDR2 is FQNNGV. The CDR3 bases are TGTGCCAGCAGCCTTGCAGGGGTTCGCGAGCAGTACTTC. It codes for CASSLAGVREQYF.

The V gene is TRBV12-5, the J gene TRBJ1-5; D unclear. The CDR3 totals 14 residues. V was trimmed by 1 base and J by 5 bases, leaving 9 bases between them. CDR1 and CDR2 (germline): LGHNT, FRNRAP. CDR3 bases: TGTGCTAGTGGTTTGGGACAATCCGATCAGCCCCAGCATTTT. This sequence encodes CASGLGQSDQPQHF.

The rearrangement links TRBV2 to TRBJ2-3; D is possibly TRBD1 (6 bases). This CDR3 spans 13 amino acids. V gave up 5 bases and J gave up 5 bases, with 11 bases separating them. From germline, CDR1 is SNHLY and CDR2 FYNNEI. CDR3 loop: CASSSGVRDTQYF. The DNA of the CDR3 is TGTGCCAGCAGTTCAGGGGTCAGAGATACGCAGTATTTT.

This CDR3 reads CATSGTGDGYTF. The CDR3 nucleotides are TGCGCCACTTCCGGGACAGGGGATGGCTACACCTTC. The chain couples TRBV5-1 to TRBJ1-2; 10 bases agree with TRBD1. CDR1 and CDR2 from the germline V gene are SGHRS and YFSETQ. V shed 9 bases, J shed 6 bases, and the junction held 5 bases outside the gene matches. The CDR3 length is 12 residues.

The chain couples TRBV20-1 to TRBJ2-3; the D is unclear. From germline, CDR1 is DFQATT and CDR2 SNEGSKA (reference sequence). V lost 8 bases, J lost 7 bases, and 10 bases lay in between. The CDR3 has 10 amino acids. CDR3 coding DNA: TGCAGTCACAGTCTGTATACGCAGTATTTT. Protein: CSHSLYTQYF.

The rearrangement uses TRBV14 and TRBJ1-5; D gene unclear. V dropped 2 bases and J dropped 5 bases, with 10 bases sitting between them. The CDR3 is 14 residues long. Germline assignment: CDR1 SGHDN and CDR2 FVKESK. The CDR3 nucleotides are TGTGCCAGCAGCCAATCTGGGCTTTATCAGCCCCAGCATTTT. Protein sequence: CASSQSGLYQPQHF.

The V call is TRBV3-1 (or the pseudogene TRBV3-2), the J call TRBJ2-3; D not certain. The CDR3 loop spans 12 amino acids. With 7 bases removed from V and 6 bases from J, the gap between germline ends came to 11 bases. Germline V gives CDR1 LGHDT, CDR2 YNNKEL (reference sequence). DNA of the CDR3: TGTGCCAGCAAATCCTGGGCGGATACGCAGTATTTT. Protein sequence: CASKSWADTQYF.

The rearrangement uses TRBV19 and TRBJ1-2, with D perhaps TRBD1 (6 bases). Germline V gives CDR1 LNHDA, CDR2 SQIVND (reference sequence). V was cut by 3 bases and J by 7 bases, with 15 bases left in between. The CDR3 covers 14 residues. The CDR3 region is CASSIKGGASGYTF. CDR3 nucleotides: TGTGCCAGTAGTATTAAGGGGGGGGCGAGTGGCTACACCTTC.

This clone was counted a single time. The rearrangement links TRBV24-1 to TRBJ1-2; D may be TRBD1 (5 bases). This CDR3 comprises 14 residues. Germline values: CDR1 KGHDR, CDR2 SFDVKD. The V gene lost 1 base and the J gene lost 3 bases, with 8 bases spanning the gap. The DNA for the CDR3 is TGTGCCACCAGTGATTTCGAACAGGACTATGGCTACACCTTC. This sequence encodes CATSDFEQDYGYTF.

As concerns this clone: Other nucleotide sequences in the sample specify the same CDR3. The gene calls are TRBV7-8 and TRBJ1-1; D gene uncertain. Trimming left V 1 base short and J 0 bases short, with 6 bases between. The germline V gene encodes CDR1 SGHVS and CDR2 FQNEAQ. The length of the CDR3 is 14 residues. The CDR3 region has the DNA TGTGCCAGCAGCTTAGGAGGTATGAACACTGAAGCTTTCTTT. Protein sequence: CASSLGGMNTEAFF.

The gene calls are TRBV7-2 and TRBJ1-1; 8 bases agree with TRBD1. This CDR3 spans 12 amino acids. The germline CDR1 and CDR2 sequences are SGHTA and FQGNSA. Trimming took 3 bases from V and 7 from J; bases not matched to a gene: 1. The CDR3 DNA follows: TGTGCCAGCAGCTTTGACAGGGGTGAAGCTTTCTTT. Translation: CASSFDRGEAFF.

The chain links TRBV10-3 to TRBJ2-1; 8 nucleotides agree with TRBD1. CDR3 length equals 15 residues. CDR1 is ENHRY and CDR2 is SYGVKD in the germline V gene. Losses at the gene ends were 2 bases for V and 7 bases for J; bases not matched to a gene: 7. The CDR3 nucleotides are TGTGCCATCAGTGAGCCCAGGGGGCATTCGAATGAGCAGTTCTTC. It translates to CAISEPRGHSNEQFF.

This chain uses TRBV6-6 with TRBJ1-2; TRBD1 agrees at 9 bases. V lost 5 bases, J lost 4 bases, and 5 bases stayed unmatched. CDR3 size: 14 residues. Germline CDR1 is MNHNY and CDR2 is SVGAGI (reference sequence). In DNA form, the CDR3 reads TGTGCCAGCAGTCCGGGACAGGGATTCTATGGCTACACCTTC. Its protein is CASSPGQGFYGYTF.